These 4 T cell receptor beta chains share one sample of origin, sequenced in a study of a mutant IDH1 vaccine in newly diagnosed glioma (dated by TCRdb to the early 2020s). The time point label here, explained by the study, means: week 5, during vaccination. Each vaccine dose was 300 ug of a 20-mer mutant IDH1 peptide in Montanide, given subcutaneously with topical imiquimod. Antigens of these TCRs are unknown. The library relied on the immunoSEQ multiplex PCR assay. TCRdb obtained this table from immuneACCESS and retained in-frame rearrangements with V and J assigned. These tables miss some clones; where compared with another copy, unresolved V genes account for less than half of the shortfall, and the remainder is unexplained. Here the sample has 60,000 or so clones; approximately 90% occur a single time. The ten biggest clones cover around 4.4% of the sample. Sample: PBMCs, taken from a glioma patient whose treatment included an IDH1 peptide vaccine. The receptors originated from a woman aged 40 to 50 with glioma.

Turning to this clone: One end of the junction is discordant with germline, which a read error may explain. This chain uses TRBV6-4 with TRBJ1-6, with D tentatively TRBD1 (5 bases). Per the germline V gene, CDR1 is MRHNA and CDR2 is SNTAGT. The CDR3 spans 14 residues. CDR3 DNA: TGTGCCAGCAGTGAGGGGGGGGATAACTCACCCCTCCACTTT. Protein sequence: CASSEGGDNSPLHF.

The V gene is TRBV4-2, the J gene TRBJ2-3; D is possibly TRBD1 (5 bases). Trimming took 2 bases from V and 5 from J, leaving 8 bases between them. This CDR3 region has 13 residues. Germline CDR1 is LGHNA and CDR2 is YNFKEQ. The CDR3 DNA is TGTGCCAGCAGCCAACAGGGTGGAGATACGCAGTATTTT. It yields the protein CASSQQGGDTQYF.

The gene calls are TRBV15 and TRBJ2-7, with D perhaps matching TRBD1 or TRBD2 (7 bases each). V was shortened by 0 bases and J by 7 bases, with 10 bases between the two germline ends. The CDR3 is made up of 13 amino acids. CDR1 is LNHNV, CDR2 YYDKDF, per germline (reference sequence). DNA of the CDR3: TGTGCCACCAGCAGAGATCAGGGGGGGGAGCAGTACTTC. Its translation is CATSRDQGGEQYF.

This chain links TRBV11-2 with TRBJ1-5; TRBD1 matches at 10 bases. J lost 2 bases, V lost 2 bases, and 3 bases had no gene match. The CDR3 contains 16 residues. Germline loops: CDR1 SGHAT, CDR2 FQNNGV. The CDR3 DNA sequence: TGTGCCAGCAGCTTAACCGGGACAGGGGGCAATCAGCCCCAGCATTTT. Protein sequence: CASSLTGTGGNQPQHF.